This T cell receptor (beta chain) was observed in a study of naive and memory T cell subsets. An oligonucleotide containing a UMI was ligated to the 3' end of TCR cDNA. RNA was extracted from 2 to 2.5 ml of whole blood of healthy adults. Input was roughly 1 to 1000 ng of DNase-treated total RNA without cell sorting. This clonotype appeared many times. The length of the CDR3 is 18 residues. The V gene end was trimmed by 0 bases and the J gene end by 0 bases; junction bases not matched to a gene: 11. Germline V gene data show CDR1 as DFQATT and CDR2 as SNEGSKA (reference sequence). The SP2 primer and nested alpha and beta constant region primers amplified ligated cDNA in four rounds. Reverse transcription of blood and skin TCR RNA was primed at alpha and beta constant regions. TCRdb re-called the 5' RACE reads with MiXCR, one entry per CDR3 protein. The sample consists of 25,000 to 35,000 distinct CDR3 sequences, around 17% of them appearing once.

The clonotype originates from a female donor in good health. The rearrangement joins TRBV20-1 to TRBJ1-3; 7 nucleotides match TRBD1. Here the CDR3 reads CSARDVARTGISGNTIYF. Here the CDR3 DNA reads TGCAGTGCTAGAGATGTTGCCCGGACAGGAATCTCTGGAAACACCATATATTTT.